Shown below are 3 T cell receptor beta chains from a single sample sequenced in a study of blood T cell repertoires in COVID-19. Profiled with immunoSEQ multiplex PCR; TCRdb holds only in-frame clones, not every one. The profile shows approximately 100,000 clones, 71% of them singletons. Specimen: peripheral blood. The receptors were sampled from a human donor with acute or convalescent COVID-19. The donor label of this sample is uncertain.

The chain carries TRBV24-1 and TRBJ2-5; no clear D gene. The CDR3 spans 16 residues. Germline CDR1 is KGHDR and CDR2 is SFDVKD. Deletions cut 5 bases from V and 0 bases from J, with 15 bases between. The CDR3 is CATSVSTTQYQETQYF. For the CDR3, the DNA is TGTGCCACCAGTGTATCCACGACTCAGTACCAAGAGACCCAGTACTTC.

This sequence joins TRBV3-1 (or the pseudogene TRBV3-2) and TRBJ1-5; 10 nucleotides match TRBD1. Germline CDR1 and CDR2: LGHDT and YNNKEL (reference sequence). Losses at the gene ends were 4 bases for V and 6 bases for J; bases not matched to a gene: 3. This CDR3 region has 14 residues. CDR3 sequence reads: CASSPRTGGQPQHF. The CDR3, as DNA: TGTGCCAGCAGCCCCCGGACAGGGGGTCAGCCCCAGCATTTT.

CDR3 bases: TGTGCCAGCAGCTCAAGGGAGGGAGTCGGAGGCTCCCAGTACTTC. Translated, it gives CASSSREGVGGSQYF. This sequence joins TRBV5-6 and TRBJ2-5; 7 bases line up with TRBD2. Germline trimming cut 3 bases from V and 9 bases from J; bases unmatched to any gene: 14. The germline V gene has CDR1 SGHDT and CDR2 YYEEEE. The CDR3 contains 15 residues. Supplemented by reference TRBV5-6 and TRBJ2-5, the full variable domain reads DAGVTQSPTHLIKTRGQQVTLRCSPKSGHDTVSWYQQALGQGPQFIFQYYEEEERQRGNFPDRFSGHQFPNYSSELNVNALLLGDSALYLCASSSREGVGGSQYFGPGTRLLVL.